This TCR beta chain comes out of a study of OX40 agonist ivuxolimab in advanced cancers. Study-level information: Ivuxolimab, an antibody that agonizes OX40 (CD134), was administered to the patients. At about 81% male, the cohort had a mean age of 60 years, ranging from about 23 to 79.

The sample holds a few counts of this clone. V was cut by 4 bases and J by 1 base, with 9 bases left in between. This CDR3 region has 14 residues. Germline V gene sequence: CDR1 SGHRS, CDR2 YFSETQ. Data came from immunoSEQ multiplex PCR; TCRdb stores just in-frame clones and leaves some out. The repertoire consists of approximately 49,000 clones, with around 80% occurring once and the leading ten covering about 1.5%. This sequence was found in an adult with an advanced solid tumor such as melanoma, head and neck, liver or kidney cancer. The material sequenced was CD4+ or CD8+ T cells sorted from blood, taken in a trial of the OX40 agonist ivuxolimab. The rearrangement joins TRBV5-1 to TRBJ1-3, with D maybe TRBD1 (5 bases). In DNA form, the CDR3 reads TGCGCCAGCAGCCCCAGGGCTTCTGGAAACACCATATATTTT. Translated: CASSPRASGNTIYF.